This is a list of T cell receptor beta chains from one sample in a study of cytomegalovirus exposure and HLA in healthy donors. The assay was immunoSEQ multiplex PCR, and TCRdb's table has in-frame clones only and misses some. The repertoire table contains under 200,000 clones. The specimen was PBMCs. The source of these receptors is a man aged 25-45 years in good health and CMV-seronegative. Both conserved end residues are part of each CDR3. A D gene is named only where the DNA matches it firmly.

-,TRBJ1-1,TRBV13,TGTGCCAGCAGCTTGGGGAGAGTGAACACTGAAGCTTTCTTT,CASSLGRVNTEAFF
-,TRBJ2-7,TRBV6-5,TGTGCCAGCAGTTACTCGGCGGGGGCGGTCTACGAGCAGTACTTC,CASSYSAGAVYEQYF
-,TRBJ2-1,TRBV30,TGTGCCTGGAGTACAGGTGGAACCTCCTACAATGAGCAGTTCTTC,CAWSTGGTSYNEQFF
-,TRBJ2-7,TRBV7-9,TGTGCCAGCACCGGGCCCGGGACTCTCGCCTACGAGCAGTACTTC,CASTGPGTLAYEQYF
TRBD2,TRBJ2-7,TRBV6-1,TGTGCCAGCAGTGAAGGTCCTAGCGGGGCCTACGAGCAGTACTTC,CASSEGPSGAYEQYF
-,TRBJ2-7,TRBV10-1,TGCGCCAGCAGTGATTCAGGGAGGGGGGTGTACGAGCAGTACTTC,CASSDSGRGVYEQYF
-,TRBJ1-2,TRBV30,TGTGCCTGGAACCCTAAGGGGGTACGGGGCTACACCTTC,CAWNPKGVRGYTF
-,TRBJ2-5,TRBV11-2,TGTGCCAGCAGCAAACAGCCTCAAGAGACCCAGTACTTC,CASSKQPQETQYF
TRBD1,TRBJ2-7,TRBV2,TGTGCCACCCGCAGGGACAGGGGGCAAGAGCAGTACTTC,CATRRDRGQEQYF
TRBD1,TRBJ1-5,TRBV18,TGTGCCAGCTCACCCCCGGGACAGAGTTATAGCAATCAGCCCCAGCATTTT,CASSPPGQSYSNQPQHF
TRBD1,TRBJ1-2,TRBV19,TGTGCCAGTAGTCGACAGGGCCTGACGAACTATGGCTACACCTTC,CASSRQGLTNYGYTF
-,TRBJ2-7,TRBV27,TGTGCCAGCAGTTTAGGGCCCCCCAACAAGTCCTACGAGCAGTACTTC,CASSLGPPNKSYEQYF
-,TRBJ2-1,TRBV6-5,TGTGCCAGCGGAGACGGGAGCCGTTCCTACAATGAGCAGTTCTTC,CASGDGSRSYNEQFF
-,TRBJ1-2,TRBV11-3,TGTGCCAGCAGCTTAGATACAGGCGCCTTCTATGGCTACACCTTC,CASSLDTGAFYGYTF
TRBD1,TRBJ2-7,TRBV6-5,TGTGCCAGCGCACAGGGGCCCCACTACGAGCAGTACTTC,CASAQGPHYEQYF
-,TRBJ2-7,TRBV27,TGTGCCAGCAGAACAGAATCCTCCTACGAGCAGTACTTC,CASRTESSYEQYF
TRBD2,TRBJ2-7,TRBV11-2,TGTGCCAGCAGCTCCCCTCTAGCGGGAGTGCGCTACGAGCAGTACTTC,CASSSPLAGVRYEQYF
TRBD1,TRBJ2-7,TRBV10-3,TGTGCCATCAGTGGAACAGGGGACTCCTACGAGCAGTACTTC,CAISGTGDSYEQYF
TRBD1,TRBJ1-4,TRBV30,TGTGCCTGGAGTGTACAGACAGGGCAGGGAGAAAAACTGTTTTTT,CAWSVQTGQGEKLFF
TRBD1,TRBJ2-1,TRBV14,TGTGCCAGCAGCCAAGGTCCCGGACAGGGAGTGAATGAGCAGTTCTTC,CASSQGPGQGVNEQFF
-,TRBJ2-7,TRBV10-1,TGCGCCAGCAGTGACGGCAGCGCCTACGAGCAGTACTTC,CASSDGSAYEQYF
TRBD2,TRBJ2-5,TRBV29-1,TGCAGCGTGGGGGTGACTAGCGGTGAAGAGACCCAGTACTTC,CSVGVTSGEETQYF
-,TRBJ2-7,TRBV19,TGTGCCAGTAGTATAGCTTCTATCTCAGGTAAAAACACTCGGTCCTACGAGCAGTACTTC,CASSIASISGKNTRSYEQYF
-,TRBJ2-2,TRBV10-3,TGTGCCATCAGTGAGCAGGGCTACACCGGGGAGCTGTTTTTT,CAISEQGYTGELFF
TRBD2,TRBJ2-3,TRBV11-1,TGTGCCAGCAGTCGTCGGGCGGGAGGGAACACAGATACGCAGTATTTT,CASSRRAGGNTDTQYF
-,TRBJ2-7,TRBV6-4,TGTGCCAGCAGTGACACGGGACTGAATTTGTACTTC,CASSDTGLNLYF
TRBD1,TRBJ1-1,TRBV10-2,TGCGCCAGCAGGTGGACAGGAGTGAACACTGAAGCTTTCTTT,CASRWTGVNTEAFF
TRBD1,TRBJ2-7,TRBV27,TGTGCCAGCAGTTCTGGACAGGGGGGCTCCTACGAGCAGTACTTC,CASSSGQGGSYEQYF
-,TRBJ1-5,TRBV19,TGTGCCAGTAAAAGCGGGAGGGCCGGCGATCAGCCCCAGCATTTT,CASKSGRAGDQPQHF
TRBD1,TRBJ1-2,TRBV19,TGTGCCACCGAGATTGACAGGGGGCGAGGCTATGGCTACACCTTC,CATEIDRGRGYGYTF
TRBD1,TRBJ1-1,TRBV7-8,TGTGCCAGCAGCTTATCCCATCCCGGGACAGCAGAAGATTTGGGAGCTTTCTTT,CASSLSHPGTAEDLGAFF
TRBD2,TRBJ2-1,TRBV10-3,TGTGCCATCAGTGGAATGGGAGGGGAACCCTACAATGAGCAGTTCTTC,CAISGMGGEPYNEQFF
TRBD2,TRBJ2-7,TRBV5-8,TGTGCCAGCAGCGGCGGACCTAGCGGGGGGTACTCCTACGAGCAGTACTTC,CASSGGPSGGYSYEQYF
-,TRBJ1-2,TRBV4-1,TGCGCCAGCAGCCAGCAGGGGACGGCTGTCTATGGCTACACCTTC,CASSQQGTAVYGYTF
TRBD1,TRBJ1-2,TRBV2,TGTGCCAGCAGTGCCTCCAGGGGGTCCGCCGGGGGCTACACCTTC,CASSASRGSAGGYTF
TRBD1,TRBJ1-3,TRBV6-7,TGTGCCAGCAGTGTCCGGGACAGGGTTTGCCCCGGAAACACCATATATTTT,CASSVRDRVCPGNTIYF
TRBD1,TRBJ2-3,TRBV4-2,TGTGCCAGCAGCCAACAGGACAGGGGTTACACAGATACGCAGTATTTT,CASSQQDRGYTDTQYF
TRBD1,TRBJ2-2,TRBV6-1,TGTGCCAGCAGGGGGAACAGGGGAGAGGGGGAGCTGTTTTTT,CASRGNRGEGELFF
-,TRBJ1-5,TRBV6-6,TGTGCCAGCAGTCCCCCCCGGGGAGGAACCAATCAGCCCCAGCATTTT,CASSPPRGGTNQPQHF
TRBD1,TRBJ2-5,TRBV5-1,TGCGCCAGCAGCTTTTTTTCCTCGGACAGGGGGCTTGAGACCCAGTACTTC,CASSFFSSDRGLETQYF
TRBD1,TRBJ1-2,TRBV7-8,TGTGCCAGCAGCTATGACAGGGGAGGGGATGGCTACACCTTC,CASSYDRGGDGYTF
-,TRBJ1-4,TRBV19,TGTGCCAGTAGTATCTCGGTAAATAATGAAAAACTGTTTTTT,CASSISVNNEKLFF
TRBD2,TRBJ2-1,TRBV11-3,TGTGCCAGCAGCTTTGGCGGGAGCCTGTACAATGAGCAGTTCTTC,CASSFGGSLYNEQFF
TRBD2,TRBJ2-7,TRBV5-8,TGTGCCAGCAGACCCCCCTTCGGCGGGGGTCCTTACTTC,CASRPPFGGGPYF
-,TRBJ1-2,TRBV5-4,TGTGCCAGCAGCTTGGGAGGCAGGGGAGACTATGGCTACACCTTC,CASSLGGRGDYGYTF
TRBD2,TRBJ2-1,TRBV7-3,TGTGCCAGCAGCGTAGCGGGAGGGTCAAATGAGCAGTTCTTC,CASSVAGGSNEQFF
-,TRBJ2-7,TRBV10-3,TGTGCCATCAGTGAACGACAGCTTGCCTACGAGCAGTACTTC,CAISERQLAYEQYF
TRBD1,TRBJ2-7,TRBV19,TGTGCCAGTATGGGGACAGGGTCCGAGCAGTACTTC,CASMGTGSEQYF
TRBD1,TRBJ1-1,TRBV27,TGTGCCAGCAGCCGGACAGGGGGCGGTGAAGCTTTCTTT,CASSRTGGGEAFF
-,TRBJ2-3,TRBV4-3,TGCGCCAGCAGCCTGGGGCTAGTGAGTACAGATACGCAGTATTTT,CASSLGLVSTDTQYF
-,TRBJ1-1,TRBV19,TGTGCCAGTAGCTACGCCTACAGCACTGAAGCTTTCTTT,CASSYAYSTEAFF
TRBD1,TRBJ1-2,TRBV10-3,TGTGCCATCAGCCCATTGACAGGGCCCGATGGCTACACCTTC,CAISPLTGPDGYTF
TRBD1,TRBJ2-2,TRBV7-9,TGTGCCAGCAGCTTCATGGACAGGGCCCCAATGACCGGGGAGCTGTTTTTT,CASSFMDRAPMTGELFF